Listed below are T cell receptor beta chains from one sample, sequenced in a study of cytomegalovirus exposure and HLA in healthy donors. Profiling relied on immunoSEQ multiplex PCR, and the TCRdb table lists in-frame clones only, not all of them. The table records 100,000 to 150,000 clones, around three quarters of them present only once. The specimen was PBMCs. The receptors were sampled from a man aged 25 to 40 in good health and CMV-seropositive. Both conserved end residues are trimmed from each CDR3.

j_call v_call cdr3_aa
TRBJ1-6 TRBV4-2 ASSQDRSSSYNSPLH
TRBJ2-7 TRBV6-5 ASKGANYEQY
TRBJ1-1 TRBV28 ASSSPGIHPPMNTEAF
TRBJ1-1 TRBV5-5 ASSWDPWTGGATEAF
TRBJ1-1 TRBV13 TTRGQSNTEAF
TRBJ2-2 TRBV5-1 ASSLGGQEKAGELF
TRBJ2-4 TRBV7-8 ASSLRTSGVLAKNIQY
TRBJ1-2 TRBV5-4 ASSSGTQSYGYT
TRBJ2-5 TRBV9 ASSVGRGQTQY
- TRBV7-8 ASSREYEQY
TRBJ1-5 TRBV9 ASSVDGVHPQH
TRBJ1-2 TRBV4-1 ASSQDRGTAVGGYT
TRBJ1-6 TRBV11-1 ASSPTTGGAMLSPLH
TRBJ2-7 TRBV7-9 ASSRTSGDEQY
TRBJ2-1 TRBV5-1 ASSLGPGNPYNEQF
TRBJ2-1 TRBV4-1 ASSQVGRRSGLDEQF
TRBJ1-4 TRBV9 ASSVGGSATNEKLF
TRBJ2-7 TRBV4-1 ASSQGHSPPYEQY
TRBJ2-7 TRBV4-1 ASSQDDDRALDEQY
TRBJ2-7 TRBV7-6 ASSGGGYEQY
TRBJ1-2 TRBV29-1 SVEVVQGSYGYT
TRBJ1-1 TRBV6-6 ATAPGQGAF
TRBJ2-5 TRBV14 ASSLLVAGGETQY
TRBJ2-6 TRBV9 ASSVETGVLAGSGANVLT
TRBJ1-1 TRBV6-5 ASSSQGTEAF
TRBJ2-3 TRBV10-3 AISESKVRGADTQY
TRBJ2-2 TRBV7-6 ASSLVQGVNTGELF
TRBJ2-2 TRBV5-1 ASSLGMRTGELF
TRBJ1-1 TRBV6-5 ASSQEAVNTEAF
TRBJ2-2 TRBV2 ASRQGRLTNTGELF
TRBJ1-2 TRBV6-5 ASTLGGYYGYT
TRBJ2-5 TRBV4-1 ASSQSMFPQETQY
TRBJ1-2 TRBV2 ASSVYNYGYT
TRBJ2-7 TRBV18 ASSPWTAYEQY
TRBJ2-3 TRBV4-1 ASSQKPSGVSTDTQY
TRBJ1-1 TRBV16 ASSHGFKNTEAF
TRBJ2-2 TRBV30 AWRQKNTGELF
TRBJ1-4 TRBV28 ASSFLLRQGAWSTLEKLF
TRBJ1-2 TRBV29-1 SVDYTGGADGYT
TRBJ2-1 TRBV7-6 ASSLLGLEAANEQF
TRBJ2-5 TRBV11-3 ASSLGGSGGRQETQY
TRBJ2-7 TRBV6-6 ASRPGRTDSTYEQY
TRBJ2-3 TRBV10-3 AIASGRDTQY
TRBJ2-1 TRBV7-8 ASSLRPGLSSYNEQF
TRBJ1-5 TRBV5-6 ASSFGTGGTYSNQPQH
TRBJ1-2 TRBV19 ASSDRGINYGYT
TRBJ1-2 TRBV28 ASSLIGTPKPGGGYT
TRBJ2-1 TRBV7-8 ASSYPRRGRVYNEQF
TRBJ2-7 TRBV7-3 ASSEAGGPTYEQY
TRBJ1-1 TRBV7-8 ASSPYRMVNTEAF
TRBJ1-1 TRBV6-1 ASSASGTTEAF
TRBJ1-5 TRBV27 ASSLLPRGPENSNQPQH
TRBJ2-1 TRBV28 ASSPTSGGNREQF
TRBJ1-2 TRBV6-6 ASSLGRPYGYT
TRBJ1-6 TRBV27 ASSLSTGGASYNSPLH
TRBJ2-2 TRBV29-1 SAKHPGTGLTGELF
TRBJ1-6 TRBV7-6 ASSLSDSNSPLH